This T cell receptor (beta chain) was sequenced in a study of cytomegalovirus exposure and HLA in healthy donors. Study background: Within an early data release were approximately 85 million unique TCRs drawn from HLA-typed donors. Study results and limitations: Investigators reported more than 150 TCR beta chains as tied to cytomegalovirus.

To note about this clone: The antigen remains undetermined.

The V segment lost 5 bases and the J segment 7 bases; nucleotides outside the gene matches: 8. The CDR3 consists of 15 residues. The germline V gene encodes CDR1 WNHNN and CDR2 SYGVQD (reference sequence). PCR employed 60 Vbeta and 13 Jbeta primers. In the authors' methods: Later, tens of millions of unique TCR beta chains were counted in an analysis, and 8.5 million to 13 million of them were shared. Here immunoSEQ multiplex PCR was the method, and the copy in TCRdb shows in-frame clones only, minus some. That table supplies the V and J calls and clone size; D and trimming were determined from the DNA. The table has more than 45,000 clones, under 75% seen once.

The chain is built from TRBV10-1 and TRBJ2-7; 13 bases are a match to TRBD2. This clonotype originated in a man aged 30 to 45 in good health and CMV-seronegative. Sequenced input: PBMCs. The CDR3 here is CASSQLAGGPGEQYF. In DNA form, the CDR3 reads TGCGCCAGCAGTCAACTAGCGGGAGGGCCGGGTGAGCAGTACTTC.